The 26 T cell receptor beta chains below were found in one sample sequenced in a study of T cells after yellow fever vaccination. In TCRdb, the 5' RACE reads were re-called with MiXCR into one record per CDR3 protein. The top ten clones hold 15% to 20% of a sample with approximately 450,000 distinct CDR3 sequences, 18% of them seen once. Source: PBMCs, taken before the yellow fever booster vaccination. The receptors shown here come from a man aged 18 to 29 who received the YFV17D yellow fever vaccine.

This clonotype was recorded a few times. V and J are TRBV5-6 and TRBJ2-7; 8 positions agree with TRBD1. Trimming took 3 bases from V and 6 from J; bases not matched to a gene: 8. The germline CDR1 and CDR2 sequences are SGHDT and YYEEEE. The CDR3 contains 14 residues. CDR3 sequence: CASSSRDRPSEQYF. The CDR3 nucleotides read TGTGCCAGCAGCTCCCGGGACAGGCCTTCCGAGCAGTACTTC.

The chain employs TRBV20-1 and TRBJ1-2; tentative D call: TRBD1 (6 bases). The germline CDR1 and CDR2 sequences are DFQATT and SNEGSKA (reference sequence). The V end lost 3 bases, the J end lost 8 bases, and 13 bases lay between the germline ends. The CDR3 is 12 amino acids. CDR3 sequence: CSASGGSKGYTF. CDR3 in DNA: TGCAGTGCTAGTGGGGGCAGCAAAGGCTACACCTTC.

This clonotype was observed a handful of times. The genes are TRBV29-1 and TRBJ1-2; D ambiguous. Germline V gene sequence: CDR1 SQVTM, CDR2 ANQGSEA. Trimming removed 6 bases at V and 4 bases at J, with 18 bases between. The CDR3 covers 14 residues. The CDR3 loop is CSVSPIYGGYGYTF. Here the CDR3 DNA reads TGCAGCGTCTCGCCCATCTACGGTGGCTATGGCTACACCTTC. Full variable domain (remainder filled in from reference TRBV29-1 and TRBJ1-2): SAVISQKPSRDICQRGTSLTIQCQVDSQVTMMFWYRQQPGQSLTLIATANQGSEATYESGFVIDKFPISRPNLTFSTLTVSNMSPEDSSIYLCSVSPIYGGYGYTFGSGTRLTVV.

This clonotype has a handful of counts. The rearrangement links TRBV20-1 to TRBJ2-3, with 7 bases aligning to TRBD1. Germline V gene sequence: CDR1 DFQATT, CDR2 SNEGSKA (reference sequence). CDR3 length: 12 residues. Trimming at V came to 0 bases and at J to 6 bases, leaving 0 bases not matched to a gene. The chain's CDR3 is CSAREDRDTQYF. CDR3 coding DNA: TGCAGTGCTAGAGAGGACAGGGATACGCAGTATTTT.

This clonotype has more than one count but fewer than ten. This chain connects TRBV4-2 to TRBJ1-1, with no clear D. Trimming pared 1 base from V and 3 bases from J, leaving 9 bases between. Germline CDR1 and CDR2: LGHNA and YNFKEQ. This CDR3 comprises 14 residues. CDR3 sequence reads: CASSQVGGHTEAFF. DNA of the CDR3: TGTGCCAGCAGCCAAGTAGGCGGGCACACTGAAGCTTTCTTT.

The chain employs TRBV5-1 and TRBJ2-4; no definite D call. The CDR3 sequence is 16 residues long. CDR1 is SGHRS, CDR2 YFSETQ, per germline. The germline V and J ends were trimmed by 0 bases and 0 bases, with 10 bases remaining between them. DNA for the CDR3: TGCGCCAGCAGCTTGGCCCTGGGTCTAGCCAAAAACATTCAGTACTTC. This encodes CASSLALGLAKNIQYF.

V is TRBV4-1 and J is TRBJ2-5; perhaps TRBD2 as D (5 bases). This CDR3 is built from 15 residues. Germline loops: CDR1 MGHRA, CDR2 YSYEKL. V dropped 1 base and J dropped 4 bases, with 13 bases sitting between them. The CDR3 sequence: CASSQGSGVGETQYF. The CDR3 DNA reads as TGCGCCAGCAGCCAAGGTTCCGGGGTCGGAGAGACCCAGTACTTC.

This clonotype has just a few counts. The gene calls are TRBV10-3 and TRBJ1-1; D remains unclear. V lost 7 bases, J lost 2 bases, and 11 bases lay in between. The CDR3 has 13 amino acids. CDR1 and CDR2 from the germline V gene are ENHRY and SYGVKD. The CDR3 DNA reads as TGTGCCATCACATCCGTTACTAACACTGAAGCTTTCTTT. Translation gives CAITSVTNTEAFF.

The chain combines TRBV7-3 with TRBJ2-3; 8 bases fit TRBD2. This CDR3 has 18 residues. Unmatched junction bases numbered 14, after V lost 2 bases and J lost 4 bases. Germline CDR1 and CDR2: SGHTA and FQGTGA. CDR3 DNA sequence: TGTGCCAGCAGCTTAGAGGCTAGCGGGCTTCTCCGAGCAGATACGCAGTATTTT. It codes for CASSLEASGLLRADTQYF.

The CDR3 sequence is CASSHPRAYPTQYF. The CDR3 DNA sequence: TGTGCCAGCAGCCACCCTCGGGCTTATCCTACGCAGTATTTT. This rearrangement joins TRBV5-6 to TRBJ2-3; D remains ambiguous. Germline loops: CDR1 SGHDT, CDR2 YYEEEE. Trimming left V 4 bases short and J 8 bases short, with 17 bases between. The CDR3 contains 14 residues.

For this clonotype: One end of the junction is discordant with germline, which a read error may explain. V usage is TRBV7-9 and J usage is TRBJ2-2, with D perhaps matching TRBD1 (6 bases). The germline V gene has CDR1 SEHNR and CDR2 FQNEAQ (reference sequence). The CDR3 totals 13 residues. The CDR3 DNA sequence: TGTGCCGGCAGGGGTCAGGTCAACGGGGAGCTGTTTTTT. This gives the protein CAGRGQVNGELFF.

The J gene is TRBJ2-1, the V gene TRBV3-1, with D hard to call. V lost 0 bases and J 7 bases, leaving 16 bases between the germline ends. The length of the CDR3 is 16 residues. The germline CDR1 and CDR2 sequences are LGHDT and YNNKEL (reference sequence). CDR3 amino acids: CASSQDPSVVRNEQFF. The CDR3, as DNA: TGTGCCAGCAGCCAAGATCCCAGCGTAGTAAGGAATGAGCAGTTCTTC.

This clonotype was seen more than once but under ten times. V gene TRBV12-3 or TRBV12-4 combines with J gene TRBJ2-1, with TRBD1 identical over 8 bases. J was trimmed by 4 bases and V by 4 bases; bases with no gene match: 6. The CDR3 covers 15 residues. The CDR3 region has the DNA TGTGCCAGCAGTTGGACCGGGACAGGATACAATGAGCAGTTCTTC. As protein: CASSWTGTGYNEQFF.

The chain combines TRBV6-5 with TRBJ2-1; weak D call: TRBD2 (6 bases). In germline, CDR1 is MNHEY, CDR2 SVGAGI. Trimming removed 7 bases at V and 0 bases at J, with 10 bases between. The CDR3 spans 14 residues. DNA of the CDR3: TGTGCCAGCACCCCCGGGAGCTCCTACAATGAGCAGTTCTTC. Protein: CASTPGSSYNEQFF.

This clonotype was seen at least ten times. The chain joins TRBV7-2 to TRBJ2-5; 8 nucleotides match TRBD1. Germline assignment: CDR1 SGHTA and CDR2 FQGNSA. The CDR3 length is 14 residues. Trimming at V came to 5 bases and at J to 4 bases, leaving 6 bases not matched to a gene. The CDR3 region has the DNA TGTGCCAGCAGCCGCCAGGGGGCGGGAGAGACCCAGTACTTC. Translating it yields CASSRQGAGETQYF.

This clonotype has just a few counts. CDR3 region: CASSPSTAQNTEAFF. The CDR3 bases are TGTGCCAGCAGCCCCTCGACGGCTCAGAACACTGAAGCTTTCTTT. The V call is TRBV6-5, the J call TRBJ1-1; D unclear. Germline loops: CDR1 MNHEY, CDR2 SVGAGI. This CDR3 comprises 15 residues. Trimming left V 6 bases short and J 1 base short, with 15 bases between.

This clonotype was picked up a small number of times. J is TRBJ1-6 and V is TRBV28, with a possible D match to TRBD1 (5 bases). V lost 9 bases and J lost 7, with 16 bases in between. CDR1 is MDHEN and CDR2 is SYDVKM in the germline V gene. The CDR3 consists of 14 residues. The chain's CDR3 is CASIREEWNSPLHF. The CDR3 DNA follows: TGTGCCAGTATCAGGGAGGAATGGAATTCACCCCTCCACTTT.

The chain uses TRBV9 and TRBJ2-4, with D possibly called TRBD1 or TRBD2 (5 bases each). Trimming took 2 bases from V and 9 from J, leaving 12 bases between them. Germline CDR1 and CDR2: SGDLS and YYNGEE. The CDR3 loop spans 13 amino acids. Here the CDR3 reads CASSVAGGGIQYF. The DNA for the CDR3 is TGTGCCAGCAGCGTCGCGGGTGGGGGCATTCAGTACTTC.

V gene TRBV6-5 combines with J gene TRBJ1-2; D is unclear. CDR3 length: 16 residues. V dropped 2 bases and J dropped 3 bases, with 16 bases sitting between them. Germline loops: CDR1 MNHEY, CDR2 SVGAGI. The CDR3 reads CASSYHPPRPDYGYTF. CDR3 nucleotide sequence: TGTGCCAGCAGTTACCACCCCCCCAGGCCGGACTATGGCTACACCTTC.

The chain uses TRBV2 and TRBJ1-3; D might be TRBD1 (6 bases). The germline gives CDR1 SNHLY, CDR2 FYNNEI. The CDR3 is 13 amino acids. DNA for the CDR3: TGTGCGGGGGGGACACTCTCTGGAAACACCATATATTTT. Amino acid sequence: CAGGTLSGNTIYF.

CDR3 coding DNA: TGCAGCGTTGAAAAGCAGACCCAAGAGACCCAGTACTTC. As protein: CSVEKQTQETQYF. This chain links TRBV29-1 with TRBJ2-5; D is uncertain. V gave up 2 bases and J gave up 1 base, with 8 bases separating them. The germline V gene has CDR1 SQVTM and CDR2 ANQGSEA. The CDR3 totals 13 residues.

The table lists this clonotype with a few counts. The chain recombines TRBV5-1 with TRBJ2-7, with 9 nucleotides matching TRBD1. The germline gives CDR1 SGHRS, CDR2 YFSETQ. The CDR3 runs 14 residues. V was pared by 4 bases and J by 2 bases, with 4 bases of the junction left unmatched. The CDR3 nucleotides are TGCGCCAGCAGCGGACAGGGGTTAGCCTACGAGCAGTACTTC. Translation: CASSGQGLAYEQYF.

This clonotype came up a few times. CDR3 amino acids: CAWRETQTDTQYF. The DNA for the CDR3 is TGTGCCTGGAGAGAAACGCAGACAGATACGCAGTATTTT. This rearrangement joins TRBV30 to TRBJ2-3, with no clear D. With 3 bases removed from V and 3 bases from J, the gap between germline ends came to 10 bases. Germline CDR1 GTSNPN, CDR2 SVGIG (reference sequence). This CDR3 region has 13 residues. The complete variable domain, with remaining parts taken from reference TRBV30 and TRBJ2-3, reads SQTIHQWPATLVQPVGSPLSLECTVEGTSNPNLYWYRQAAGRGLQLLFYSVGIGQISSEVPQNLSASRPQDRQFILSSKKLLLSDSGFYLCAWRETQTDTQYFGPGTRLTVL.

To note about this clonotype: Germline is not matched at one junction end, which may reflect a read error. The chain combines TRBV7-2 with TRBJ2-5, with TRBD1 matching 9 bases. CDR3 size: 15 residues. The V gene's germline CDR1 is SGHTA and CDR2 FQGNSA. The CDR3 protein is CASSLRQGEMETQYF. The CDR3 DNA reads TGTGCCAGCAGCCTGAGACAGGGGGAGATGGAGACGCAGTACTTC.

V is TRBV9 and J is TRBJ2-5, with 13 bases matching TRBD2. The CDR3 consists of 17 residues. With V trimmed by 0 bases and J by 4 bases, 6 bases remained unmatched. Per germline, CDR1 SGDLS and CDR2 YYNGEE. Here the CDR3 reads CASSVDPGLAGRETQYF. CDR3 sequence (DNA): TGTGCCAGCAGCGTAGACCCGGGACTAGCGGGGAGAGAGACCCAGTACTTC.

The chain uses TRBV12-3 or TRBV12-4 and TRBJ2-7; possibly TRBD2 for D (5 bases). Trimming removed 8 bases at V and 3 bases at J, with 11 bases between. This CDR3 region has 12 residues. CDR3: CASGLRDYEQYF. As DNA, the CDR3 is TGTGCCAGCGGACTCAGAGACTACGAGCAGTACTTC.